Listed below are T cell receptor beta chains from one sample, sequenced in a study of cytomegalovirus exposure and HLA in healthy donors. Profiling relied on immunoSEQ multiplex PCR, and the TCRdb table lists in-frame clones only, not all of them. The sample has some 150,000 clones; approximately 85% are singletons. Input material: PBMCs. The source of these receptors is a woman between 50 and 59 years old in good health and CMV-seropositive. The CDR3 runs from the conserved cysteine through the conserved F or W. A D gene is named only where the DNA matches it firmly. Size is stated for part of the rows, as once, few or many counts, or as a class when the clone is expanded.

v_call	d_call	clone_size	j_call	cdr3_aa	cdr3_nt
TRBV30	-	-	TRBJ2-5	CAWGVTAETQYF	TGTGCCTGGGGTGTGACAGCAGAGACCCAGTACTTC
TRBV29-1	-	-	TRBJ2-1	CSVEDFVRGGSYNEQFF	TGCAGCGTTGAAGATTTCGTTCGGGGAGGCTCCTACAATGAGCAGTTCTTC
TRBV6-5	-	-	TRBJ1-1	CASSYVGALGEAFF	TGTGCCAGCAGTTACGTGGGGGCGCTCGGCGAAGCTTTCTTT
TRBV5-3	-	-	TRBJ2-3	CARSLGSRLSTDTQYF	TGTGCCAGAAGCTTGGGCAGCAGGCTTAGCACAGATACGCAGTATTTT
TRBV4-3	-	-	TRBJ2-1	CASSRGVTGYNEQFF	TGCGCCAGCAGCCGAGGCGTGACGGGATACAATGAGCAGTTCTTC
TRBV30	-	-	TRBJ1-2	CAWSFWPNNYGYTF	TGTGCCTGGAGTTTTTGGCCGAATAACTATGGCTACACCTTC
TRBV7-9	-	-	TRBJ1-5	CASSFSGIQPQHF	TGTGCCAGCAGCTTCTCAGGAATTCAGCCCCAGCATTTT
TRBV6-9	TRBD2	-	TRBJ2-7	CASSYRRGRGYEQYF	TGTGCCAGCAGTTATAGGCGCGGGAGGGGCTACGAGCAGTACTTC
TRBV11-1	-	-	TRBJ2-1	CASSSGKPPRGTNEQFF	TGTGCCAGCAGCTCAGGGAAGCCTCCACGGGGGACCAATGAGCAGTTCTTC
TRBV5-1	-	once	TRBJ1-1	CASSVRGVNTEAFF	TGCGCCAGCAGCGTGCGGGGGGTGAACACTGAAGCTTTCTTT
TRBV5-5	TRBD1	-	TRBJ1-4	CASSPRRDSLVATNEKLFF	TGTGCCAGCAGCCCAAGACGGGACAGCCTAGTTGCAACTAATGAAAAACTGTTTTTT
TRBV19	-	-	TRBJ2-7	CASSKAWVSGWNEQYF	TGTGCCAGTAGTAAGGCCTGGGTTAGCGGTTGGAACGAGCAGTACTTC
TRBV10-1	-	-	TRBJ2-2	CATTATEKTNTGELFF	TGCGCCACCACCGCGACAGAGAAGACGAACACCGGGGAGCTGTTTTTT
TRBV30	TRBD1	-	TRBJ1-3	CAWTDRVGNTIYF	TGTGCCTGGACCGACAGGGTTGGAAACACCATATATTTT
TRBV6-4	-	few	TRBJ2-7	CASSEQGPDLYEQYF	TGTGCCAGCAGTGAGCAGGGGCCCGACCTCTACGAGCAGTACTTC
TRBV6-4	TRBD1	-	TRBJ1-2	CASADRANGYTF	TGTGCCAGTGCCGACAGGGCCAATGGCTACACCTTC
TRBV6-6	-	-	TRBJ2-3	CASSYWSGDTQYF	TGTGCCAGCAGTTACTGGAGCGGGGATACGCAGTATTTT
TRBV7-8	TRBD2	-	TRBJ2-7	CASSLDGRGSSYEQYF	TGTGCCAGCAGCTTAGATGGGCGGGGGAGCTCCTACGAGCAGTACTTC
TRBV7-8	TRBD1	-	TRBJ1-2	CASSLAGGTGSSGYTF	TGTGCCAGCAGCTTAGCGGGTGGGACAGGTTCCAGCGGCTACACCTTC
TRBV2	-	-	TRBJ2-5	CASSDDWHVETQYF	TGTGCCAGCAGTGACGACTGGCACGTGGAGACCCAGTACTTC
TRBV6-5	-	-	TRBJ2-1	CASSYSGQGDDNEQFF	TGTGCCAGCAGTTACTCAGGCCAGGGCGACGACAATGAGCAGTTCTTC
TRBV7-6	TRBD1	-	TRBJ2-1	CASSLRQGSYNEQFF	TGTGCCAGCAGCCTAAGACAGGGCTCGTACAATGAGCAGTTCTTC
TRBV6-1	-	-	TRBJ2-1	CASSEEPQSHEQFF	TGTGCCAGCAGTGAAGAGCCTCAAAGCCATGAGCAGTTCTTC
TRBV11-2	TRBD2	-	TRBJ2-1	CASTLLAGGPIEQFF	TGTGCCAGCACCCTCCTCGCGGGGGGGCCGATTGAGCAGTTCTTC
TRBV6-4	-	-	TRBJ2-1	CASSEGRGFYNEQFF	TGTGCCAGCAGTGAAGGTAGAGGGTTCTACAATGAGCAGTTCTTC
TRBV21-1	-	-	TRBJ2-7	CASSKGADTYEQYF	TGTGCCAGCAGCAAGGGGGCAGATACCTACGAGCAGTACTTC
TRBV5-1	-	-	TRBJ1-1	CASSLGFGSSRAFF	TGCGCCAGCAGCTTGGGGTTTGGGAGCTCAAGGGCTTTCTTT
TRBV4-1	-	-	TRBJ2-1	CASSQAGLQPNEQFF	TGCGCCAGCAGCCAGGCGGGACTCCAACCCAATGAGCAGTTCTTC
TRBV5-1	TRBD2	-	TRBJ2-1	CASSLAGGIWDEQFF	TGCGCCAGCAGCTTGGCGGGGGGGATATGGGATGAGCAGTTCTTC
TRBV4-2	-	-	TRBJ2-7	CASSQELSVLFQGNSYEQYF	TGTGCCAGCAGCCAAGAATTATCGGTGTTATTTCAGGGAAACTCCTACGAGCAGTACTTC
TRBV5-1	TRBD2	-	TRBJ2-1	CASSSASGTSYNEQFF	TGCGCCAGCAGCTCCGCTAGCGGGACCTCCTACAATGAGCAGTTCTTC
TRBV30	TRBD1	-	TRBJ1-5	CAWSVTGTVNQPQHF	TGTGCCTGGAGTGTAACCGGGACAGTTAATCAGCCCCAGCATTTT